The rows below give T cell receptor beta chains drawn from one sample of a study of blood T cells in healthy people across ages. TCRdb recomputed calls from the 5' RACE reads with MiXCR, one row per CDR3 protein. The repertoire holds hundreds of thousands of distinct CDR3 sequences, with about 52% as singletons. The sample was blood. These receptors were collected from a woman aged 55-75 years in good health. The CDR3 runs from the conserved cysteine through the conserved F or W. A D gene is named only where the DNA matches it firmly. Size values are once, few and many counts, or a class for expanded clones, and some rows have none.

v_gene	j_gene	d_gene	abundance	CDR3aa	CDR3nt
TRBV5-1	TRBJ2-1	TRBD2	few	CASSLGTSGNEQFF	TGCGCCAGCAGCCTAGGGACTAGCGGCAATGAGCAGTTCTTC
TRBV9	TRBJ2-2	TRBD2	-	CASSASGVNTGELFF	TGTGCCAGCAGCGCCAGCGGGGTAAACACCGGGGAGCTGTTTTTT
TRBV20-1	TRBJ2-5	TRBD2	-	CSATTGTTSYNEQYF	TGCAGTGCCACAACCGGGACTACATCCTACAATGAGCAGTACTTC
TRBV3-1	TRBJ2-4	TRBD2	many	CASSQDRLAGGGNIQYF	TGTGCCAGCAGCCAAGATAGACTAGCGGGAGGGGGAAACATTCAGTACTTC
TRBV24-1	TRBJ2-1	TRBD1	few	CATSVWTGGGDEQFF	TGTGCCACCAGTGTATGGACAGGGGGTGGGGATGAGCAGTTCTTC
TRBV2	TRBJ1-2	-	-	CASSRETGSYGYTF	TGTGCCAGCAGCCGGGAGACAGGATCCTATGGCTACACCTTC
TRBV10-3	TRBJ2-3	-	-	CAISERAITLGRTDTQYF	TGTGCCATCAGTGAAAGGGCCATAACCCTTGGGCGCACAGATACGCAGTATTTT
TRBV6-2/TRBV6-3	TRBJ2-1	-	-	CASSRETQFF	TGTGCCAGCAGTCGAGAGACCCAGTTCTTC
TRBV7-9	TRBJ2-7	TRBD2	-	CASSGLVGNEQYF	TGTGCCAGCAGCGGACTAGTCGGCAATGAGCAGTACTTC
TRBV27	TRBJ1-2	-	few	CASSSTGMRSGYTF	TGTGCCAGCAGTTCCACAGGGATGAGATCGGGCTACACCTTC
TRBV3-1	TRBJ2-7	TRBD1	-	CASSRAGQGNYEQYF	TGTGCCAGCAGCCGTGCGGGACAGGGGAACTACGAGCAGTACTTC
TRBV4-2	TRBJ2-1	TRBD2	-	CASSQSASNKAGGVHEQFF	TGTGCCAGCAGCCAATCGGCATCTAACAAAGCGGGAGGGGTGCATGAGCAGTTCTTC
TRBV16	TRBJ2-5	-	few	CASSQFGQIGTQYF	TGTGCCAGCAGCCAATTCGGACAGATAGGGACCCAGTACTTC
TRBV20-1	TRBJ1-4	-	-	CSARPGEKLFF	TGCAGTGCCAGGCCTGGGGAAAAACTGTTTTTT
TRBV7-2	TRBJ2-7	-	few	CASSLTPGRYEQYF	TGTGCCAGCAGCTTAACGCCGGGCAGGTACGAGCAGTACTTC
TRBV4-1	TRBJ1-4	-	-	CASSQDPLLRAPTNEKLFF	TGCGCCAGCAGCCAAGATCCTCTCCTCCGGGCTCCAACTAATGAAAAACTGTTTTTT
TRBV7-8	TRBJ2-2	TRBD1	-	CAGRTGVNTGELFF	TGTGCCGGGAGGACAGGGGTGAACACCGGGGAGCTGTTTTTT
TRBV7-2	TRBJ2-1	-	-	CASSTRGNEQFF	TGTGCCAGCAGCACTCGGGGGAATGAGCAGTTCTTC
TRBV20-1	TRBJ2-5	-	-	CSGRGGETQYF	TGCAGTGGGAGGGGGGGAGAGACCCAGTACTTC
TRBV5-6	TRBJ2-1	-	-	CASRHDRVSHNEQFF	TGTGCCAGCAGACACGACAGAGTTAGCCACAATGAGCAGTTCTTC
TRBV20-1	TRBJ2-2	-	-	CSATGTPAVGELFF	TGCAGTGCCACCGGGACTCCCGCGGTCGGGGAGCTGTTTTTT
TRBV28	TRBJ2-1	TRBD2	-	CASSSREAAYNEQFF	TGTGCCAGCAGTTCACGGGAGGCCGCCTACAATGAGCAGTTCTTC
TRBV29-1	TRBJ1-2	-	-	CSSSQASAYGYTF	TGCAGCTCATCACAGGCGTCCGCCTATGGCTACACCTTC
TRBV20-1	TRBJ2-5	-	-	CSASRGPGETQYF	TGCAGTGCTAGCCGCGGACCTGGGGAGACCCAGTACTTC
TRBV5-1	TRBJ1-5	TRBD1	-	CASSQKTGGQPQHF	TGCGCCAGCAGCCAAAAGACAGGGGGGCAGCCCCAGCATTTT
TRBV12-3/TRBV12-4	TRBJ2-7	-	few	CASRTLGSSYEQYF	TGTGCCAGCAGGACACTGGGGAGCTCCTACGAGCAGTACTTC
TRBV5-1	TRBJ2-4	TRBD2	-	CASSPLAGDIQYF	TGCGCCAGCAGTCCTTTAGCGGGAGACATTCAGTACTTC
TRBV20-1	TRBJ2-3	-	-	CSAPGQLSGLTDTQYF	TGCAGTGCTCCGGGGCAGCTATCGGGACTCACAGATACGCAGTATTTT
TRBV10-3	TRBJ2-7	-	-	CAILGHRSYEQYF	TGTGCCATCCTGGGACATCGATCCTACGAGCAGTACTTC
TRBV11-3	TRBJ2-1	-	-	CASSLASTYNEQFF	TGTGCCAGCAGCTTAGCCTCTACCTACAATGAGCAGTTCTTC
TRBV25-1	TRBJ1-2	TRBD1	-	CASKDRGEGYIF	TGTGCCAGCAAGGACAGGGGTGAGGGCTACATCTTC
TRBV7-2	TRBJ2-7	-	few	CASSLAVYSADEQYF	TGTGCCAGCAGCTTAGCGGTCTACAGTGCCGACGAGCAGTACTTC
TRBV28	TRBJ2-2	-	few	CASGGQNTGELFF	TGTGCCAGTGGGGGACAGAACACCGGGGAGCTGTTTTTT
TRBV6-5	TRBJ2-5	-	-	CASTPARPTHEQYF	TGTGCCAGCACGCCGGCTCGGCCGACCCATGAGCAGTACTTC
TRBV6-2/TRBV6-3	TRBJ2-1	-	few	CASSYSSPEQFF	TGTGCCAGCAGTTACTCTAGCCCCGAGCAGTTCTTC
TRBV21-1	TRBJ2-1	-	few	CASSKALGNEQFF	TGTGCCAGCAGCAAAGCGCTTGGCAATGAGCAGTTCTTC